This entry features one T cell receptor beta chain sequence. This entry is derived from a study of blood T cell repertoires in COVID-19. Study as a whole: From T cells, B-cell-depleted T cells, or PBMCs came the material, which was cDNA or gDNA.

The table came from immunoSEQ multiplex PCR; TCRdb's copy has only in-frame clones and leaves some out. The sample consists of 200,000 to 250,000 clones, approximately 85% of them appearing once. The CDR3 spans 13 residues. Trimming pared 5 bases from V and 4 bases from J, leaving 12 bases between. The germline gives CDR1 SGHRS, CDR2 YFSETQ. Sequencing input: peripheral blood. This sequence was found in a woman in her 70s with COVID-19, enrolled during active disease. This chain links TRBV5-1 with TRBJ1-1; possible D gene TRBD1, 6 bases. The CDR3 region is CASRNVGGTEAFF. Here the CDR3 DNA reads TGCGCCAGCAGGAACGTAGGGGGCACTGAAGCTTTCTTT.